These T cell receptor beta chains were read from a single sample in a study of T cell responses to AZD1222 COVID-19 vaccine. The table came from immunoSEQ multiplex PCR; TCRdb's copy has only in-frame clones and leaves some out. Of 150,000 to 160,000 clones in the sample, 85% to 95% were seen once. Sequencing was performed on peripheral blood, taken 28 days after the second AZD1222 dose. These receptors came from an adult who received the AZD1222 COVID-19 vaccine. Both conserved end residues are part of each CDR3. D genes are given only for firm matches. Clone size is shown for a subset of rows, as once, few, many or a class of expanded clone.

12	TRBV30	-	TRBJ1-4	-	TGTGCCTGGAGCAGAGCCGGCGAAAAACTGTTTTTT	CAWSRAGEKLFF
14	TRBV6-5	TRBD2	TRBJ2-7	few	TGTGCCAGCAGTCCTAGCGGGCCTACCTACGAGCAGTACTTC	CASSPSGPTYEQYF
17	TRBV30	-	TRBJ1-1	once	TGTGCCTGGAGTGTAGAGGGCCGGGACTCCATGAACACTGAAGCTTTCTTT	CAWSVEGRDSMNTEAFF
16	TRBV4-2	TRBD2	TRBJ2-5	-	TGTGCCAGCAGCGAGACTAGCGGGATAACGCAAGAGACCCAGTACTTC	CASSETSGITQETQYF
14	TRBV7-2	-	TRBJ1-2	few	TGTGCCAGCAGCCCCTACTCTCGGGGTTGGGGCTACACCTTC	CASSPYSRGWGYTF
13	TRBV19	-	TRBJ1-2	-	TGTGCCAGTAGTAGGGGTTACGGCTATGGCTACACCTTC	CASSRGYGYGYTF
15	TRBV6-5	TRBD1	TRBJ1-1	-	TGTGCCAGCATCCCAGCTGGACAGGGGAGCACTGAAGCTTTCTTT	CASIPAGQGSTEAFF
13	TRBV12-3/TRBV12-4	-	TRBJ1-1	-	TGTGCCAGCAGACCGCGATACGGGACTGAAGCTTTCTTT	CASRPRYGTEAFF
13	TRBV7-8	-	TRBJ2-5	-	TGTGCCAGCAGCCGAGACAGACAAGAGACCCAGTACTTC	CASSRDRQETQYF
13	TRBV7-2	-	TRBJ1-1	-	TGTGCCAGCACCATCTCGACGAACACTGAAGCTTTCTTT	CASTISTNTEAFF
15	TRBV5-8	TRBD2	TRBJ2-1	-	TGTGCCAGCAGCTTCTGGACTAGGGGTTTCAATGAGCAGTTCTTC	CASSFWTRGFNEQFF
17	TRBV13	TRBD1	TRBJ2-1	few	TGTGCCAGCAGCCGAAGGGACAGGGAAAAATCCTACAATGAGCAGTTCTTC	CASSRRDREKSYNEQFF
16	TRBV5-5	-	TRBJ1-5	-	TGTGCCAGCAGCAGGTCGACAGGAGAGAGGGGTCAGCCCCAGCATTTT	CASSRSTGERGQPQHF
16	TRBV9	TRBD2	TRBJ2-7	-	TGTGCCAGCAGCGTAGTCCCGGGAGGGCCCTCCCCCGAGCAGTACTTC	CASSVVPGGPSPEQYF
16	TRBV5-5	-	TRBJ2-5	-	TGTGCCAGCAGCTTAGGAACGCAAAGTGGCCAAGAGACCCAGTACTTC	CASSLGTQSGQETQYF
18	TRBV3-1/TRBV3-2	TRBD2	TRBJ2-7	-	TGTGCCAGCAGCCAAGGCCTTCCTCGACTAGCGAAGCCCTACGAGCAGTACTTC	CASSQGLPRLAKPYEQYF
21	TRBV2	TRBD2	TRBJ2-3	many	TGTGCCAGCAGTGAAGCCAGGGGGCGCCTAGCGGGGGGTGCTAGCACAGATACGCAGTATTTT	CASSEARGRLAGGASTDTQYF
14	TRBV9	-	TRBJ1-1	-	TGTGCCAGCAGCGCGGCGGGGGCCGGGACTGAAGCTTTCTTT	CASSAAGAGTEAFF
15	TRBV6-1	TRBD1	TRBJ2-3	-	TGTGCCAGCAGTGAACAGGGGGTAGTCGGAGATACGCAGTATTTT	CASSEQGVVGDTQYF
17	TRBV2	TRBD1	TRBJ1-1	-	TGTGCCAGCAGGGACCCGAAGAGTTCAGGGGGCTTGGCTGAAGCTTTCTTT	CASRDPKSSGGLAEAFF
15	TRBV4-1	-	TRBJ1-2	-	TGCGCCAGCAGCCCCCTAAACGGGGGTAACTATGGCTACACCTTC	CASSPLNGGNYGYTF
15	TRBV27	TRBD1	TRBJ1-2	-	TGTGCCAGCAGTTTATCCGGGACAGGGTGGAATGGCTACACCTTC	CASSLSGTGWNGYTF
15	TRBV14	-	TRBJ1-5	once	TGTGCCAGCAGCCAAGGAGGCAGCTGGGAGGGCCCCCAGCATTTT	CASSQGGSWEGPQHF
15	TRBV7-8	-	TRBJ1-5	-	TGTGCCAGCAGCCCCCTAGTAAATAGCAATCAGCCCCAGCATTTT	CASSPLVNSNQPQHF
14	TRBV2	TRBD1	TRBJ1-2	-	TGTGCCAGCAGTTTTAAGGACAGGGCCTATGGCTACACCTTC	CASSFKDRAYGYTF
14	TRBV28	-	TRBJ2-2	-	TGTGCCAGCAGTTACAGTTCTTTCGCCGGGGAGCTGTTTTTT	CASSYSSFAGELFF
15	TRBV18	-	TRBJ1-4	-	TGTGCCAGCTCCCTGGGAGACCCCTCAACCGGAAAACTGTTTTTT	CASSLGDPSTGKLFF
16	TRBV4-1	TRBD2	TRBJ2-7	-	TGCGCCAGCAGCCCTGGGGGCCGGGGGGGATCCTACGAGCAGTACTTC	CASSPGGRGGSYEQYF
17	TRBV19	-	TRBJ1-4	-	TGTGCCAGTAGGGCCCTGGGGGCGATAATAACAGATGAAAAACTGTTTTTT	CASRALGAIITDEKLFF
13	TRBV12-3/TRBV12-4	-	TRBJ2-1	-	TGTGCCAGCAGTTTAAGTACCTACAATGAGCAGTTCTTC	CASSLSTYNEQFF
14	TRBV19	TRBD1	TRBJ2-7	-	TGTGCCAGTAGTATGCGACAGGGCCCCTACGAGCAGTACTTC	CASSMRQGPYEQYF
12	TRBV7-9	-	TRBJ2-7	-	TGTGCCAGCAACCGGGGGAACTACGAGCAGTACTTC	CASNRGNYEQYF
12	TRBV7-9	-	TRBJ1-3	-	TGTGCCAGCAGCTTACTTGGAAACACCATATATTTT	CASSLLGNTIYF
13	TRBV6-5	-	TRBJ1-6	-	TGTGCCAGCAGTAATACTCGTAATTCACCCCTCCACTTT	CASSNTRNSPLHF
14	TRBV20-1	-	TRBJ1-3	-	TGCAGTGCTAATGACCGGGTCTCTGGAAACACCATATATTTT	CSANDRVSGNTIYF
14	TRBV18	TRBD1	TRBJ1-1	-	TGTGCCAGCTCACGGGACAGGGAGAACACTGAAGCTTTCTTT	CASSRDRENTEAFF
16	TRBV7-2	-	TRBJ1-2	-	TGTGCCAGCAGCTTAGCAACCTTAGCAGGGGACTATGGCTACACCTTC	CASSLATLAGDYGYTF
17	TRBV9	TRBD2	TRBJ2-2	-	TGTGCCAGCAGCGTAGGACTAGCGGGAGTCGACACCGGGGAGCTGTTTTTT	CASSVGLAGVDTGELFF
15	TRBV4-1	-	TRBJ1-2	-	TGCGCCAGCAGCACCCAGCTCCTGTTAAACTATGGCTACACCTTC	CASSTQLLLNYGYTF
13	TRBV6-6	-	TRBJ1-2	-	TGTGCCAGCACCTCTACAGGGAACTATGGCTACACCTTC	CASTSTGNYGYTF
16	TRBV30	-	TRBJ1-2	-	TGTGCCTGGAGTAGACGGGAGGACGGACTAAGCTATGGCTACACCTTC	CAWSRREDGLSYGYTF
13	TRBV6-5	TRBD1	TRBJ1-2	-	TGTGCCAGCAGCCCACAGGGGGCTAGTGGCTACACCTTC	CASSPQGASGYTF
15	TRBV7-2	-	TRBJ2-7	-	TGTGCCAGCAGCTCCCAGGGTGGCCCCACCTACGAGCAGTACTTC	CASSSQGGPTYEQYF
15	TRBV19	-	TRBJ1-5	once	TGTGCCAGTAGTCTATTGGGGGCTGGCAATCAGCCCCAGCATTTT	CASSLLGAGNQPQHF
15	TRBV9	TRBD1	TRBJ1-3	-	TGTGCCAGCAGCGTACAGACAGGGAGAGGAAACACCATATATTTT	CASSVQTGRGNTIYF
16	TRBV3-1/TRBV3-2	TRBD2	TRBJ2-3	-	TGTGCCAGCAGCCAGGTAGCGGGGGGGCTCACAGATACGCAGTATTTT	CASSQVAGGLTDTQYF
17	TRBV28	-	TRBJ2-5	-	TGTGCCAGCAGTCCCGATGCGTGGGAGAAAAGACAAGAGACCCAGTACTTC	CASSPDAWEKRQETQYF
16	TRBV27	-	TRBJ2-6	-	TGTGCCAGCAGTTCCGAGGCCAGCTCTGGGGCCAACGTCCTGACTTTC	CASSSEASSGANVLTF
13	TRBV6-5	-	TRBJ1-1	-	TGTGCCAGCAGCGACAGCTTGAACACTGAAGCTTTCTTT	CASSDSLNTEAFF
15	TRBV14	-	TRBJ2-7	-	TGTGCCAGCAGCCAATCGAGGACGGGAGCCTACGAGCAGTACTTC	CASSQSRTGAYEQYF
16	TRBV4-2	TRBD2	TRBJ2-5	-	TGTGCCAGCAGCCAAGAGGGAACTAGCGGACAAGAGACCCAGTACTTC	CASSQEGTSGQETQYF
14	TRBV11-2	-	TRBJ2-5	once	TGTGCCAGCAGCGAAAGCGGATTTTTGGAGACCCAGTACTTC	CASSESGFLETQYF
16	TRBV19	-	TRBJ1-2	-	TGTGCCAGTAGTATGGGGTCTTACAGTCCTAACTATGGCTACACCTTC	CASSMGSYSPNYGYTF
16	TRBV5-1	TRBD2	TRBJ2-5	few	TGCGCCAGCAGCGAAAGCGGGGGGCCGGGGCAAGAGACCCAGTACTTC	CASSESGGPGQETQYF
12	TRBV19	-	TRBJ2-1	few	TGTGCCAGTAGTATAGTAGAGAATGAGCAGTTCTTC	CASSIVENEQFF
15	TRBV7-2	-	TRBJ2-3	-	TGTGCCAGCAGCTTTGGGGGGCTGGGCACAGATACGCAGTATTTT	CASSFGGLGTDTQYF
11	TRBV2	TRBD1	TRBJ1-4	once	TGTGCCAGCAGTCAGAGACAGGGGCTGTTTTTT	CASSQRQGLFF
15	TRBV2	-	TRBJ1-3	-	TGTGCCAGCAGTTCTCAAGGGAGCTCTGGAAACACCATATATTTT	CASSSQGSSGNTIYF
14	TRBV10-2	TRBD2	TRBJ2-2	-	TGCGCCAGCAAGCGGGAGGGCGGCACCGGGGAGCTGTTTTTT	CASKREGGTGELFF